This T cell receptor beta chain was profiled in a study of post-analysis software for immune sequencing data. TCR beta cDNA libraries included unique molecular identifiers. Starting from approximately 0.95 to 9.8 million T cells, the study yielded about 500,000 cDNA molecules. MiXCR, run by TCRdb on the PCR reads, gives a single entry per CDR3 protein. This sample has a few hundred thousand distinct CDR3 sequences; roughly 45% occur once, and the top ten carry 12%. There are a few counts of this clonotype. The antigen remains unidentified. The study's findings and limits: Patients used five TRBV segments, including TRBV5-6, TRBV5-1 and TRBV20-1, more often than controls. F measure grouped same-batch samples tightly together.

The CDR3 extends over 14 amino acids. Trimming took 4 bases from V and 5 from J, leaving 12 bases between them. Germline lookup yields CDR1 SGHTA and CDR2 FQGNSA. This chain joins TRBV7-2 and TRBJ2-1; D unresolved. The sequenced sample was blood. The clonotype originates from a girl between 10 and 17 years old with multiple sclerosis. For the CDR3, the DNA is TGTGCCAGCAGCTCCTACGGCGGAAACAATGAGCAGTTCTTC. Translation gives CASSSYGGNNEQFF.